This T cell receptor (beta chain) emerged from a study of cytomegalovirus exposure and HLA in healthy donors. In the PCR, 60 Vbeta and 13 Jbeta primers were used. The table came from immunoSEQ multiplex PCR; TCRdb's copy has only in-frame clones and leaves some out. This table has fewer than 250,000 clones, 87% appearing once. Germline V gene lookup returns CDR1 MNHEY and CDR2 SMNVEV (reference sequence). The CDR3 has 17 residues. The V segment lost 5 bases and the J segment 2 bases; nucleotides outside the gene matches: 13. This sequence originates from a boy under 10 years old in good health and CMV-seronegative. The sample taken for sequencing was PBMCs. V and J are TRBV27 and TRBJ2-3; 7 bases fit TRBD2. CDR3 amino acids: CASSRFAGGVTTDTQYF. The CDR3 region has the DNA TGTGCCAGCAGTCGTTTTGCTGGGGGGGTTACCACAGATACGCAGTATTTT.